This T cell receptor beta chain comes out of a study of shared clonotypes between healthy human individuals. Overall study: Each donor's CD8 memory used one plate, CD8 naive two, each CD4 subset three. Study conclusions and caveats: The diversity represented, both genetic and in exposure history, was limited by few donors. Estimated richness values were generally larger in naive subsets than in memory subsets. The sampled material consisted only of blood, and tissue repertoires are likely to differ.

This table comes from immunoSEQ multiplex PCR, and its TCRdb copy is limited to in-frame clones, with some not included. The table has roughly 1 million clones, about 75% seen once. In the case of this clone: Its antigen remains unknown.

Sequencing was carried out using memory CD4+ T cells sorted from blood. The subset: CD45RA-negative fraction. The sequence came from a man between 18 and 29 years old in good health.

CDR3 DNA: TGTGCCAGCAGCTCTCGCGAGAGGGCTATAGTCACAGATACGCAGTATTTT. Encoded protein: CASSSRERAIVTDTQYF. The V gene is TRBV11-2, the J gene TRBJ2-3, with a possible D match to TRBD2 (5 bases). Germline CDR1 and CDR2: SGHAT and FQNNGV. This CDR3 region has 17 residues. Trimming stripped 4 bases from V and 2 bases from J, with 19 bases between.